Following are 4 T cell receptor beta chains from one sample sequenced in a study of blood T cell repertoires in COVID-19. The method was immunoSEQ multiplex PCR; TCRdb's version includes in-frame clones alone and lacks a portion of them. The table lists roughly 80,000 clones, over 80% of them singletons. Sample: peripheral blood. The receptors here all came from a woman of 80 years or more with acute or convalescent COVID-19.

This chain joins TRBV7-2 and TRBJ2-5, with a tentative D call TRBD2 (5 bases). Germline V gene lookup returns CDR1 SGHTA and CDR2 FQGNSA. The CDR3 length is 13 residues. V was cut by 5 bases and J by 5 bases, with 12 bases left in between. The CDR3 bases are TGTGCCAGCAGCCCCATCGTAGCGGAGACCCAGTACTTC. Translation: CASSPIVAETQYF.

The chain couples TRBV19 to TRBJ1-2, with TRBD1 matching over 10 bases. Looked up from germline, CDR1 is LNHDA and CDR2 is SQIVND (reference sequence). V gave up 4 bases and J gave up 7 bases; unmatched junction bases: 6. The length of the CDR3 is 14 residues. As DNA, the CDR3 is TGTGCCAGTAGTAGAGGACAGGGGGAGGCTGGCTACACCTTC. The encoded protein is CASSRGQGEAGYTF. The full variable domain, its missing parts supplied by reference TRBV19 and TRBJ1-2, is DGGITQSPKYLFRKEGQNVTLSCEQNLNHDAMYWYRQDPGQGLRLIYYSQIVNDFQKGDIAEGYSVSREKKESFPLTVTSAQKNPTAFYLCASSRGQGEAGYTFGSGTRLTVV.

The V and J genes are TRBV12-3 or TRBV12-4 and TRBJ2-7; D remains ambiguous. V lost 5 bases, J lost 7 bases, and 12 bases lay in between. The CDR3 totals 12 residues. The CDR3 nucleotides are TGTGCCAGCAGTGCTATATACGGTGAGCAGTACTTC. As protein: CASSAIYGEQYF.

The rearrangement joins TRBV7-2 to TRBJ2-7; D remains unclear. The CDR3 is 15 residues long. V was cut by 0 bases and J by 0 bases, with 9 bases left in between. The V gene's germline CDR1 is SGHTA and CDR2 FQGNSA. The CDR3 DNA sequence: TGTGCCAGCAGCTTAGCGGAGTATAGCTCCTACGAGCAGTACTTC. Encoded protein: CASSLAEYSSYEQYF.